This note documents a single T cell receptor (beta chain) sequence. The germline V gene has CDR1 SNHLY and CDR2 FYNNEI. Trimming took 6 bases from V and 3 from J; bases not matched to a gene: 4. This CDR3 comprises 14 residues. In the original workflow: Reference gene primer amplification in the assay estimated nucleated cell counts. Repertoires were generated with immunoSEQ multiplex PCR, while TCRdb's copy carries only in-frame clones and drops some. V and J calls and clone size are as listed in that table; D and trimming were resolved from the DNA. The table has under 75,000 clones, roughly 90% seen once; the top ten hold about 3.4%. This entry comes from a study of blood T cell repertoires in COVID-19. About the study: COVID-19 samples from acute and convalescent phases originated in the United States, Italy and Spain. PBMCs, B-cell-depleted T cells, or T cells provided the cDNA or gDNA that made up the material.

The source material was peripheral blood. This chain joins TRBV2 and TRBJ2-3; 9 nucleotides line up with TRBD1. The receptor was derived from a man aged 50-59 years with active COVID-19. CDR3 protein: CASRGGTGTDTQYF. Written as DNA, the CDR3 is TGTGCCAGCAGGGGGGGGACAGGGACAGATACGCAGTATTTT.